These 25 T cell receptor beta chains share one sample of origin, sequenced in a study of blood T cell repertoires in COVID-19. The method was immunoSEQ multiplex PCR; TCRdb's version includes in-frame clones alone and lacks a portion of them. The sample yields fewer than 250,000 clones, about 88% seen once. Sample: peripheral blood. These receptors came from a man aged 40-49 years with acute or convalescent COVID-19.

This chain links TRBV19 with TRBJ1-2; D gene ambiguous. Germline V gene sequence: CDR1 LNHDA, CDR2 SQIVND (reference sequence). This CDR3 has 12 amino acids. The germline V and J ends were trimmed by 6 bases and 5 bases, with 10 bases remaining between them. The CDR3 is CASRVEEYGYTF. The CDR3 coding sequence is TGTGCCAGTAGGGTAGAAGAGTATGGCTACACCTTC.

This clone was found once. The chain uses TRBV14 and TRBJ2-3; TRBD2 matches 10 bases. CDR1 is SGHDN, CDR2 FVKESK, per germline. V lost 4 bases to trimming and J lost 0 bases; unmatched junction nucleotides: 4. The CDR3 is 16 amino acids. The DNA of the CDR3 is TGTGCCAGCAGCCCCCTGACTAGCGGGAGCACAGATACGCAGTATTTT. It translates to CASSPLTSGSTDTQYF.

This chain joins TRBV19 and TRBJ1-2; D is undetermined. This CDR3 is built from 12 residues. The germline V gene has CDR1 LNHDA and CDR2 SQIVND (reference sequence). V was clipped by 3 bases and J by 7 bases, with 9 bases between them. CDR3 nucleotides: TGTGCCAGTAGTATCGGGTCCGGTGGCTACACCTTC. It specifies CASSIGSGGYTF.

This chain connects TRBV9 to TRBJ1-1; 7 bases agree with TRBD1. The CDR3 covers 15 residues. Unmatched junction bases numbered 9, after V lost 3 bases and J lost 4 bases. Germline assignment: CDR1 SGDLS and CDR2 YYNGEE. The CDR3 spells CASSGSRGLVTEAFF. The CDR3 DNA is TGTGCCAGCAGCGGATCTAGGGGGCTGGTCACTGAAGCTTTCTTT.

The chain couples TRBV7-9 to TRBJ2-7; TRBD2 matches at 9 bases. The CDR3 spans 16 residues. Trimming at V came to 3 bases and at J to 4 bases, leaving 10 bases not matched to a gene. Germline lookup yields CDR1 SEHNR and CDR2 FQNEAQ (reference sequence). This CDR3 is CASSFLGGRAAYEQYF. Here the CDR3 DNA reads TGTGCCAGCAGCTTCTTAGGCGGGAGGGCCGCGTACGAGCAGTACTTC. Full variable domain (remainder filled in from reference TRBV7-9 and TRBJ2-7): DTGVSQNPRHKITKRGQNVTFRCDPISEHNRLYWYRQTLGQGPEFLTYFQNEAQLEKSRLLSDRFSAERPKGSFSTLEIQRTEQGDSAMYLCASSFLGGRAAYEQYFGPGTRLTVT.

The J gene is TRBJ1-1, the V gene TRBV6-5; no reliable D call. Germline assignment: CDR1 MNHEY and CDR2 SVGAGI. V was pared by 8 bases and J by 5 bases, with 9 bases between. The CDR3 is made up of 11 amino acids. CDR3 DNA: TGTGCCAGCCTCTGGGAGACTGAAGCTTTCTTT. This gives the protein CASLWETEAFF.

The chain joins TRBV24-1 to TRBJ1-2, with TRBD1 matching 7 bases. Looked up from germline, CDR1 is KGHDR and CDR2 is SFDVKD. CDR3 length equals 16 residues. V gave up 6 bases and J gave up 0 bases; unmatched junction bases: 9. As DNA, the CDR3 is TGTGCCACCAGTTCAAACCGGGACAGCACTAACTATGGCTACACCTTC. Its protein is CATSSNRDSTNYGYTF.

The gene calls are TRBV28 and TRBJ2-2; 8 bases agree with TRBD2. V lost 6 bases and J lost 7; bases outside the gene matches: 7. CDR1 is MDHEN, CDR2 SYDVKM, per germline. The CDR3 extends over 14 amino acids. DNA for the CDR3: TGTGCCAGCAGAATTAGCCTAGCGGGCGGGGAGCTGTTTTTT. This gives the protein CASRISLAGGELFF.

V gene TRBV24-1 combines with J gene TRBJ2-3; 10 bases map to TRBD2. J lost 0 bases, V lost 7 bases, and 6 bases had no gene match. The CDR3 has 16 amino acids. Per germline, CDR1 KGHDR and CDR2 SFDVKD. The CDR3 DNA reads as TGTGCCACCAGACCGACTAGCGGGCCTAGCACAGATACGCAGTATTTT. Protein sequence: CATRPTSGPSTDTQYF.

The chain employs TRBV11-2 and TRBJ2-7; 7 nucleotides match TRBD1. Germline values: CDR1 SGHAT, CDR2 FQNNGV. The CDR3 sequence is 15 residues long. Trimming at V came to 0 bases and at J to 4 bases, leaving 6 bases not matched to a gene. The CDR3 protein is CASSLEDRDYYEQYF. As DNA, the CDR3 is TGTGCCAGCAGCTTAGAAGACAGGGATTATTACGAGCAGTACTTC.

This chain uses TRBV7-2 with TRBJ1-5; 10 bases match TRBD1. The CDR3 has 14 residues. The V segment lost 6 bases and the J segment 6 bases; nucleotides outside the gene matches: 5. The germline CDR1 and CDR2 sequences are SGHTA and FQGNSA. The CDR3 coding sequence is TGTGCCAGCAGTCCCGGGACAGGGGCTCAGCCCCAGCATTTT. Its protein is CASSPGTGAQPQHF.

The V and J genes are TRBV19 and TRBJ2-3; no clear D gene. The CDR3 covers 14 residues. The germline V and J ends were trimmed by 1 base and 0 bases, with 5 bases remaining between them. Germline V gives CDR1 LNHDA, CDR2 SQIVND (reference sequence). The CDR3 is CASSIGLSTDTQYF. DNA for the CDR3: TGTGCCAGTAGTATAGGTTTAAGCACAGATACGCAGTATTTT. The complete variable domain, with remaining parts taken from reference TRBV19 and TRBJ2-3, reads DGGITQSPKYLFRKEGQNVTLSCEQNLNHDAMYWYRQDPGQGLRLIYYSQIVNDFQKGDIAEGYSVSREKKESFPLTVTSAQKNPTAFYLCASSIGLSTDTQYFGPGTRLTVL.

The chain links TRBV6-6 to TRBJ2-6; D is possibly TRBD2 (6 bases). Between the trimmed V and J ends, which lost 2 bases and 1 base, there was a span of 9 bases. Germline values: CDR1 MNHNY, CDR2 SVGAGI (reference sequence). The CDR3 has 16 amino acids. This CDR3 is CASSYPRESGANVLTF. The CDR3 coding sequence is TGTGCCAGCAGTTACCCCCGGGAGTCTGGGGCCAACGTCCTGACTTTC.

Here the CDR3 DNA reads TGTGCCAGCACACTTCGGACAGGAGTGAACACTGAAGCTTTCTTT. This codes for CASTLRTGVNTEAFF. This chain joins TRBV6-6 and TRBJ1-1, with 7 bases identical to TRBD1. V shed 7 bases and J 0 bases; nucleotides not matched to a gene: 8. This CDR3 has 15 amino acids. Germline CDR1 reads MNHNY; CDR2 reads SVGAGI (reference sequence).

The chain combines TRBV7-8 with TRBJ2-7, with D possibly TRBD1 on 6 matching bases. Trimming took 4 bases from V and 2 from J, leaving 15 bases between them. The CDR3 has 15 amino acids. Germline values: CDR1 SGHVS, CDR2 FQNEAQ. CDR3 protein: CASSSAPGDTYEQYF. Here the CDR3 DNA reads TGTGCCAGCAGCTCCGCACCTGGGGACACCTACGAGCAGTACTTC.

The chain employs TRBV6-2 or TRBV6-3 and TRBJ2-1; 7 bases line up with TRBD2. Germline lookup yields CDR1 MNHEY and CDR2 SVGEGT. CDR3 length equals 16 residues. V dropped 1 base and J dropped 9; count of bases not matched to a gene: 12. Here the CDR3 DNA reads TGTGCCAGCAGTTACTACGGCGGGAGAGAGTCAGGTGAGCAGTTCTTC. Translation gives CASSYYGGRESGEQFF.

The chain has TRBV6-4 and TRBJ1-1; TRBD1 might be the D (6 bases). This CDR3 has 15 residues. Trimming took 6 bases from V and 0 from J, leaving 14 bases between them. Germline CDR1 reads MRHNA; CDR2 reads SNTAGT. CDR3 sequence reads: CASSRGGGMNTEAFF. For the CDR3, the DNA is TGTGCCAGCAGCAGAGGGGGGGGAATGAACACTGAAGCTTTCTTT.

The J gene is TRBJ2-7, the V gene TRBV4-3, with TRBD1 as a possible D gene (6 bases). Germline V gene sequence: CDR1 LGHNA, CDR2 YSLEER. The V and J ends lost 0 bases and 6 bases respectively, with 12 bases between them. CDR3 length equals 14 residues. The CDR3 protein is CASSQEGQGGEQYF. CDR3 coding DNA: TGCGCCAGCAGCCAAGAGGGACAAGGAGGCGAGCAGTACTTC.

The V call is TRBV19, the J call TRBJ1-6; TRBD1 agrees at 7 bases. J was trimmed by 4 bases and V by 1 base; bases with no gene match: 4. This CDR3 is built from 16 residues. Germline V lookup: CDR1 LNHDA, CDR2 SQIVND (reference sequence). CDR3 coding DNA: TGTGCCAGTAGTATAGGATGGGGACAGTATAATTCACCCCTCCACTTT. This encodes CASSIGWGQYNSPLHF.

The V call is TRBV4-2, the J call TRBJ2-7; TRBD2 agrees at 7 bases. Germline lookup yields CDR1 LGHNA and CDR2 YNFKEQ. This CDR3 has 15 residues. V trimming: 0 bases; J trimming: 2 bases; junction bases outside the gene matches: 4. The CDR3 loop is CASSQEALAPYEQYF. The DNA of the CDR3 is TGTGCCAGCAGCCAAGAGGCACTAGCGCCCTACGAGCAGTACTTC.

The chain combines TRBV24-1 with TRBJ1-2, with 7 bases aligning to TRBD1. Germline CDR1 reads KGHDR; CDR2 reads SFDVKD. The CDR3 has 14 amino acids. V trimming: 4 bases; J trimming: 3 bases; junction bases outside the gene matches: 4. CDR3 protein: CATSDLTGDYGYTF. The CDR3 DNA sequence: TGTGCCACCAGTGACCTTACAGGGGACTATGGCTACACCTTC.

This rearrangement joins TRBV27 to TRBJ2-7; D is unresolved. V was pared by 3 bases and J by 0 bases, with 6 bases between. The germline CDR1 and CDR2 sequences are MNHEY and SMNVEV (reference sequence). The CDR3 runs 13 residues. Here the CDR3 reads CASSFSSSYEQYF. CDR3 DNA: TGTGCCAGCAGTTTTTCCAGCTCCTACGAGCAGTACTTC.

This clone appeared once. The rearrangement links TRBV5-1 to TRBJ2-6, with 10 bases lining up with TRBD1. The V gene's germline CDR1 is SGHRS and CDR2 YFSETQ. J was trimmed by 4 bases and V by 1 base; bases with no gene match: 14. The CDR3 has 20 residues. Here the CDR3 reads CASSLRSPGTGVEGANVLTF. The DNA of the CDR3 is TGCGCCAGCAGCTTGAGATCTCCCGGGACAGGGGTGGAAGGGGCCAACGTCCTGACTTTC.

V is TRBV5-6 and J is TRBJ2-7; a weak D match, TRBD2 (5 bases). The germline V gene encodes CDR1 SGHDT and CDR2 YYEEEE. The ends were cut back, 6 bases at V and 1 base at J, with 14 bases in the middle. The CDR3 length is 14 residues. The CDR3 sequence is CASTPDGESYEQYF. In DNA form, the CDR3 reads TGTGCCAGCACACCGGACGGGGAGTCCTACGAGCAGTACTTC.

DNA for the CDR3: TGTGCCAGCAGCCCCGCCCGGGGGGGAGTAGCCTACAATGAGCAGTTCTTC. Translating gives CASSPARGGVAYNEQFF. The V call is TRBV11-2, the J call TRBJ2-1; 8 bases match TRBD2. From germline, CDR1 is SGHAT and CDR2 FQNNGV. J lost 2 bases, V lost 5 bases, and 11 bases had no gene match. The CDR3 covers 17 residues.